This TCR beta chain is from a study of blood T cell repertoires in COVID-19. The overall study: Sites in the United States, Italy and Spain provided acute and convalescent COVID-19 samples. T cells, B-cell-depleted T cells, or PBMCs supplied cDNA or gDNA.

CDR1 is SGHNT, CDR2 YYREEE, per germline (reference sequence). The CDR3 totals 15 residues. V lost 2 bases, J lost 4 bases, and 14 bases lay in between. In the original analysis: Reference gene primer amplification in the assay estimated nucleated cell counts. TCRdb keeps only in-frame clones here, not all; method: immunoSEQ multiplex PCR. That table supplies the V and J calls and clone size; D and trimming were determined from the DNA. The sample lists about 71,000 clones; around nine tenths were seen once. This sequence originates from a woman aged 18-29 years with acute or convalescent COVID-19. The sample was peripheral blood. The V gene is TRBV5-4, the J gene TRBJ2-3, with D tentatively TRBD1 (6 bases). CDR3 in DNA: TGTGCCAGCAGCTTCAAGGGGACACACTCAGATACGCAGTATTTT. It yields the protein CASSFKGTHSDTQYF.